The T cell receptor (beta chain) described here comes from a study of blood T cell repertoires in COVID-19. Turning to the study itself: The United States, Italy and Spain were the sources of the acute and convalescent COVID-19 samples. In each case, the material was cDNA or gDNA derived from T cells, B-cell-depleted T cells, or PBMCs.

Data came from immunoSEQ multiplex PCR; TCRdb stores just in-frame clones and leaves some out. The sample comprises some 200,000 clones, over 75% of which are singletons, and approximately 7.2% rests with the top ten. From germline, CDR1 is SGHRS and CDR2 YFSETQ. The CDR3 contains 20 residues. The trim removed 2 bases at V and 0 bases at J, leaving 9 bases unmatched. What was sequenced was PBMCs or T cells enriched from blood (not recorded which). The chain employs TRBV5-1 and TRBJ2-1; the match to TRBD2 covers 15 bases. This clonotype originated in a young man in a cohort exposed to, infected with or recovered from COVID-19 (not recorded which). DNA for the CDR3: TGCGCCAGCAGCTTCGGGGCCGGGACTAGCGGGAGGAGCTCCTACAATGAGCAGTTCTTC. It specifies CASSFGAGTSGRSSYNEQFF.